The 11 T cell receptor beta chains listed next were all sequenced from one sample in a study of CD8+CD57+ T cells in acquired aplastic anemia. Genomic DNA acted as the template from which TCR beta VDJ combination and CDR3 sequence profiling were carried out. TCRdb reprocessed the reads with MiXCR, giving one entry per CDR3 protein. The sample gives roughly 160,000 distinct CDR3 sequences, about two thirds of which show up once; 35% to 60% is in the top ten. Individuals selected for sequencing had exhibited CD8+CD57+ cell expansion on flow cytometry. Sample: sorted CD4+, CD8+, or CD8+CD57+ T cells (not recorded which) from PBMCs. The receptor source for this set is a human donor with aplastic anemia.

The V call is TRBV12-3 or TRBV12-4, the J call TRBJ2-2; D remains ambiguous. V lost 6 bases, J lost 3 bases, and 20 bases lay in between. The CDR3 totals 17 residues. The DNA for the CDR3 is TGTGCCAGCAGGAGCAGGCTGGCGGAGCACCACACCGGGGAGCTGTTTTTT. As protein: CASRSRLAEHHTGELFF.

The chain employs TRBV19 and TRBJ2-5; tentatively, D is TRBD2 (5 bases). Germline V gives CDR1 LNHDA, CDR2 SQIVND (reference sequence). V gave up 9 bases and J gave up 7 bases, with 15 bases separating them. This CDR3 spans 12 amino acids. The CDR3 reads CASRTDRGTQYF. In DNA, the CDR3 is TGTGCCAGCAGGACTGACCGCGGGACCCAGTACTTC. The full variable domain, its missing parts supplied by reference TRBV19 and TRBJ2-5, is DGGITQSPKYLFRKEGQNVTLSCEQNLNHDAMYWYRQDPGQGLRLIYYSQIVNDFQKGDIAEGYSVSREKKESFPLTVTSAQKNPTAFYLCASRTDRGTQYFGPGTRLLVL.

The rearrangement uses TRBV5-1 and TRBJ2-7; 10 nucleotides align to TRBD1. CDR3 length equals 15 residues. V was clipped by 4 bases and J by 2 bases; unmatched bases: 6. Germline V CDR1 and CDR2: SGHRS, YFSETQ. The CDR3 nucleotides read TGCGCCAGCAGCACGTGGACAGGGGGGGCCTACGAGCAGTACTTC. This sequence encodes CASSTWTGGAYEQYF.

V and J are TRBV29-1 and TRBJ2-1, with 11 bases aligning to TRBD2. Trimming took 4 bases from V and 7 from J; bases not matched to a gene: 3. This CDR3 comprises 13 residues. CDR1 is SQVTM, CDR2 ANQGSEA, per germline. The CDR3 nucleotides are TGCAGCGTTGTAGCGGGAGGGATTAATGAGCAGTTCTTC. This codes for CSVVAGGINEQFF.

The gene calls are TRBV29-1 and TRBJ2-1; TRBD2 matches 7 bases. Germline CDR1 is SQVTM and CDR2 is ANQGSEA. The CDR3 has 14 amino acids. The ends lost 7 bases at V and 6 bases at J; junction bases unmatched: 12. Here the CDR3 reads CSAGGWVGTNEQFF. The CDR3 coding sequence is TGCAGCGCCGGGGGGTGGGTGGGTACCAATGAGCAGTTCTTC.

V usage is TRBV19 and J usage is TRBJ1-1; D call uncertain. Germline lookup yields CDR1 LNHDA and CDR2 SQIVND (reference sequence). The CDR3 sequence is 13 residues long. V was pared by 5 bases and J by 7 bases, with 14 bases between. The CDR3 coding sequence is TGTGCCAGTAGTGCAGGCCCAGCCAGTGAAGCTTTCTTT. Amino acids: CASSAGPASEAFF.

V and J are TRBV19 and TRBJ2-1, with D possibly being TRBD1 or TRBD2 (6 bases each). This CDR3 comprises 16 residues. With 1 base removed from V and 4 bases from J, the gap between germline ends came to 14 bases. Germline loops: CDR1 LNHDA, CDR2 SQIVND (reference sequence). This chain's CDR3 is CASSIVGGRLYNEQFF. CDR3 DNA sequence: TGTGCCAGTAGTATAGTAGGGGGGAGGCTTTACAATGAGCAGTTCTTC.

DNA of the CDR3: TGTGCCACCAGTGAAGAGACAGGGGGAACAGATACGCAGTATTTT. Residues: CATSEETGGTDTQYF. The chain links TRBV24-1 to TRBJ2-3; 9 nucleotides line up with TRBD1. Germline V gene lookup returns CDR1 KGHDR and CDR2 SFDVKD. V was clipped by 4 bases and J by 3 bases; unmatched bases: 4. This CDR3 has 15 amino acids.

The chain joins TRBV19 to TRBJ2-7; 10 nucleotides agree with TRBD1. The CDR3 length is 14 residues. Looked up from germline, CDR1 is LNHDA and CDR2 is SQIVND (reference sequence). The J segment lost 3 bases and the V segment lost 3 bases, leaving 2 bases of the junction unmatched. This CDR3 is CASSIGTGVYEQYF. CDR3 sequence (DNA): TGTGCCAGTAGTATCGGGACAGGGGTCTACGAGCAGTACTTC.

The DNA for the CDR3 is TGCGCCAGCGAAGCAGGGCTAGCGGGAGCCGAGCAGTACTTC. It codes for CASEAGLAGAEQYF. This chain connects TRBV10-2 to TRBJ2-7; TRBD2 matches at 10 bases. CDR3 length equals 14 residues. V dropped 8 bases and J dropped 6; count of bases not matched to a gene: 10. CDR1 WSHSY and CDR2 SAAADI come from the germline V gene.

The chain combines TRBV29-1 with TRBJ2-1, with D possibly being TRBD2 (5 bases). Between the trimmed V and J ends, which lost 7 bases and 8 bases, there was a span of 15 bases. This CDR3 is built from 12 residues. CDR1 and CDR2 from the germline V gene are SQVTM and ANQGSEA. CDR3 nucleotide sequence: TGCAGCGGGGTTGGACTTGGGGATGAGCAGTTCTTC. Translation: CSGVGLGDEQFF.